The source of this TCR beta chain is a study of human T cells and chemical hapten exposure. On the study more broadly: Investigators sensitized about 2 cm by about 2 cm of upper inner arm skin with 2% DPC. Study results and limitations: Controls had significantly fewer large CDR3 similarity clusters than were formed by expanded TCRs.

The CDR3 totals 15 residues. V dropped 3 bases and J dropped 7; count of bases not matched to a gene: 2. In germline, CDR1 is SNHLY, CDR2 FYNNEI. About this clonotype itself: Antigen: not known.

One entry per CDR3 protein results from TCRdb running MiXCR on the RACE reads. The sample has roughly 380,000 distinct CDR3 sequences, 4.5% to 6% seen once. Time point defined: pre-sensitization, week 0. The sample's treatment: therapeutic diphenylcyclopropenone sensitization with weekly scalp DPC. Donation of samples came from alopecia patients who were 18 to 70 years old and suitable for DPC. The input for sequencing was whole blood, taken in connection with sensitization to the hapten diphenylcyclopropenone (DPC). The rearrangement joins TRBV2 to TRBJ2-1; 14 bases match TRBD2. The source of this sequence is a woman aged 50 to 60 with alopecia areata. Some clones in this sample may be carry-over from other donors' samples. CDR3 in DNA: TGTGCCAGCAGTGACCGACTAGCGGGAGGGAATGAGCAGTTCTTC. This translates into CASSDRLAGGNEQFF. Filled out from reference TRBV2 and TRBJ2-1, the complete variable domain reads EPEVTQTPSHQVTQMGQEVILRCVPISNHLYFYWYRQILGQKVEFLVSFYNNEISEKSEIFDDQFSVERPDGSNFTLKIRSTKLEDSAMYFCASSDRLAGGNEQFFGPGTRLTVL.